A single sample gave rise to the 3 T cell receptor beta chains below, sequenced in a study of shared clonotypes between healthy human individuals. The repertoire was sequenced with immunoSEQ multiplex PCR; TCRdb's copy has only in-frame clones and lacks some. The data show 1.6 million or so clones, with about 98.5% seen just once and roughly 0.36% held by the top ten. The material sequenced was naive CD4+ T cells sorted from blood. Indicated subset: CD45RA+ positively selected. All receptors come from a man aged 25-45 years in good health.

The V and J genes are TRBV4-3 and TRBJ2-7; 9 bases agree with TRBD1. This CDR3 contains 15 residues. V shed 1 base, J shed 6 bases, and the junction held 7 bases outside the gene matches. In germline, CDR1 is LGHNA, CDR2 YSLEER. CDR3 residues: CASSQGVGTGIEQYF. The CDR3 coding sequence is TGCGCCAGCAGCCAAGGGGTCGGGACAGGGATCGAGCAGTACTTC.

V gene TRBV5-5 combines with J gene TRBJ2-1; no firm D call. CDR1 and CDR2 from the germline V gene are SGHKS and YYEKEE (reference sequence). Deletions cut 0 bases from V and 6 bases from J, with 13 bases between. This CDR3 contains 15 residues. CDR3 nucleotide sequence: TGTGCCAGCAGCTTGGCTCTCCTAAGGGCCAATGAGCAGTTCTTC. Translation gives CASSLALLRANEQFF. The entire variable domain, with the rest obtained from reference TRBV5-5 and TRBJ2-1, is as follows: DAGVTQSPTHLIKTRGQQVTLRCSPISGHKSVSWYQQVLGQGPQFIFQYYEKEERGRGNFPDRFSARQFPNYSSELNVNALLLGDSALYLCASSLALLRANEQFFGPGTRLTVL.

With regard to this clone: Other DNA sequences in the sample encode the same CDR3. The rearrangement links TRBV28 to TRBJ2-7; D is ambiguous. The V end was cut by 3 bases, the J end by 2 bases, with 11 bases between. The length of the CDR3 is 14 residues. Germline lookup yields CDR1 MDHEN and CDR2 SYDVKM. The CDR3 nucleotides read TGTGCCAGCAGTTTCCCTGGTATAGCCTACGAGCAGTACTTC. Encoded protein: CASSFPGIAYEQYF.